Each of the 32 T cell receptor beta chains below was sequenced from the same sample in a study of blood T cell repertoires in COVID-19. Some clones are missing from TCRdb's copy, which holds only in-frame ones; the method was immunoSEQ multiplex PCR. The repertoire includes approximately 200,000 clones, about 85% of them detected once, and about 3% sits in the top ten. What was sequenced was peripheral blood. The receptors were gathered from a middle-aged man who had recovered from COVID-19.

The rearrangement uses TRBV3-1 (or the pseudogene TRBV3-2) and TRBJ1-4; D may be TRBD1 (6 bases). This CDR3 has 14 amino acids. Germline V gene sequence: CDR1 LGHDT, CDR2 YNNKEL (reference sequence). V was trimmed by 4 bases and J by 8 bases, leaving 14 bases between them. Here the CDR3 reads CASSPTGQKEKLFF. The CDR3, as DNA: TGTGCCAGCAGCCCGACAGGACAAAAGGAAAAACTGTTTTTT.

V is TRBV18 and J is TRBJ2-3; TRBD2 matches at 11 bases. Germline values: CDR1 KGHSH, CDR2 LQKENI. V lost 1 base to trimming and J lost 5 bases; unmatched junction nucleotides: 11. The CDR3 spans 18 residues. The DNA for the CDR3 is TGTGCCAGCTCACCACGGAAAAGTACTAGCGGGAGTGGAGATACGCAGTATTTT. It specifies CASSPRKSTSGSGDTQYF.

This chain joins TRBV6-5 and TRBJ1-2, with 11 bases matching TRBD1. CDR1 and CDR2 from the germline V gene are MNHEY and SVGAGI. CDR3 length equals 14 residues. J was trimmed by 4 bases and V by 6 bases; bases with no gene match: 4. CDR3 bases: TGTGCCAGCAGGGACAGGGGGCGCGCCTATGGCTACACCTTC. It codes for CASRDRGRAYGYTF.

This chain connects TRBV28 to TRBJ1-2; tentative D call: TRBD1 (6 bases). Germline assignment: CDR1 MDHEN and CDR2 SYDVKM. The V gene lost 4 bases and the J gene lost 2 bases, with 17 bases spanning the gap. The CDR3 totals 16 residues. CDR3 sequence reads: CASSSPGDRQNYGYTF. DNA for the CDR3: TGTGCCAGCAGTTCCCCAGGCGACAGGCAAAACTATGGCTACACCTTC.

This chain connects TRBV6-5 to TRBJ1-5; 8 nucleotides line up with TRBD1. V gave up 7 bases and J gave up 5 bases; unmatched junction bases: 4. This CDR3 comprises 13 residues. Germline V gives CDR1 MNHEY, CDR2 SVGAGI. The CDR3 protein is CASIMDRDQPQHF. The CDR3 DNA sequence: TGTGCCAGCATTATGGACAGGGATCAGCCCCAGCATTTT.

V gene TRBV4-2 combines with J gene TRBJ2-7; D possibly corresponds to TRBD2 (6 bases). Germline V CDR1 and CDR2: LGHNA, YNFKEQ. The CDR3 spans 13 residues. V lost 4 bases and J 0 bases, leaving 7 bases between the germline ends. The CDR3 spells CASSRRDSYEQYF. DNA of the CDR3: TGTGCCAGCAGCCGGCGGGACTCCTACGAGCAGTACTTC.

The genes are TRBV6-2 or TRBV6-3 and TRBJ2-7; possibly TRBD1 for D (5 bases). The V end lost 5 bases, the J end lost 12 bases, and 17 bases lay between the germline ends. From germline, CDR1 is MNHEY and CDR2 SVGEGT. CDR3 length: 12 amino acids. Here the CDR3 reads CASSPNQGFPYF. Written as DNA, the CDR3 is TGTGCCAGCAGTCCCAACCAGGGTTTCCCGTACTTC.

V gene TRBV7-9 combines with J gene TRBJ2-4, with D maybe TRBD1 (5 bases). Germline lookup yields CDR1 SEHNR and CDR2 FQNEAQ (reference sequence). The V end was cut by 3 bases, the J end by 3 bases, with 9 bases between. This CDR3 spans 14 amino acids. CDR3 nucleotides: TGTGCCAGCAGCTTCAGACAGAGCAAAAACATTCAGTACTTC. This encodes CASSFRQSKNIQYF.

This chain uses TRBV7-2 with TRBJ2-5; possibly TRBD1 for D (5 bases). CDR1 and CDR2 from the germline V gene are SGHTA and FQGNSA. The CDR3 extends over 14 amino acids. Deletions cut 5 bases from V and 4 bases from J, with 14 bases between. The CDR3 loop reads CASSNGHLRETQYF. Here the CDR3 DNA reads TGTGCCAGCAGCAACGGACATTTGCGAGAGACCCAGTACTTC. Full variable domain (missing parts from reference TRBV7-2 and TRBJ2-5): GAGVSQSPSNKVTEKGKDVELRCDPISGHTALYWYRQSLGQGLEFLIYFQGNSAPDKSGLPSDRFSAERTGGSVSTLTIQRTQQEDSAVYLCASSNGHLRETQYFGPGTRLLVL.

The chain carries TRBV7-9 and TRBJ2-7, with a weak D call TRBD1 (5 bases). The CDR3 spans 15 residues. Deletions cut 0 bases from V and 3 bases from J, with 12 bases between. CDR1 is SEHNR and CDR2 is FQNEAQ in the germline V gene (reference sequence). The CDR3: CASSLAGAGIYEQYF. The CDR3, as DNA: TGTGCCAGCAGCTTAGCTGGCGCAGGGATCTACGAGCAGTACTTC.

This rearrangement joins TRBV5-1 to TRBJ1-1; D is possibly TRBD1 (6 bases). Germline CDR1 SGHRS, CDR2 YFSETQ. The CDR3 totals 15 residues. Deletions cut 1 base from V and 1 base from J, with 11 bases between. CDR3 in amino acids: CASSLTGSRNTEAFF. The CDR3 region has the DNA TGCGCCAGCAGCTTGACAGGGAGTAGGAACACTGAAGCTTTCTTT. Filled out from reference TRBV5-1 and TRBJ1-1, the complete variable domain reads KAGVTQTPRYLIKTRGQQVTLSCSPISGHRSVSWYQQTPGQGLQFLFEYFSETQRNKGNFPGRFSGRQFSNSRSEMNVSTLELGDSALYLCASSLTGSRNTEAFFGQGTRLTVV.

J is TRBJ2-7 and V is TRBV5-4; D may be TRBD1 (6 bases). V was pared by 4 bases and J by 6 bases, with 11 bases between. Germline CDR1 is SGHNT and CDR2 is YYREEE (reference sequence). The CDR3 runs 12 residues. The CDR3 loop reads CASSPRGGEQYF. The CDR3 DNA sequence: TGTGCCAGCAGCCCCAGGGGCGGCGAGCAGTACTTC.

This chain joins TRBV5-1 and TRBJ2-3, with 11 bases aligning to TRBD2. CDR3 length: 17 residues. From germline, CDR1 is SGHRS and CDR2 YFSETQ. The J segment lost 4 bases and the V segment lost 5 bases, leaving 12 bases of the junction unmatched. The CDR3 is CASRWTSGRKGPDTQYF. The CDR3 region has the DNA TGCGCCAGCAGGTGGACTAGCGGGCGTAAAGGCCCAGATACGCAGTATTTT.

For the CDR3, the DNA is TGTGCCACCAGCAGAGGCCAGCGGGAGGGACATGAGCAGTTCTTC. This gives the protein CATSRGQREGHEQFF. J is TRBJ2-1 and V is TRBV15, with 10 bases that match TRBD2. V gave up 1 base and J gave up 8 bases; unmatched junction bases: 5. This CDR3 region has 15 residues. Germline-derived CDR1 and CDR2 are LNHNV and YYDKDF (reference sequence). The full variable domain, completed using reference TRBV15 and TRBJ2-1, is DAMVIQNPRYQVTQFGKPVTLSCSQTLNHNVMYWYQQKSSQAPKLLFHYYDKDFNNEADTPDNFQSRRPNTSFCFLDIRSPGLGDTAMYLCATSRGQREGHEQFFGPGTRLTVL.

The rearrangement links TRBV6-5 to TRBJ2-1; TRBD2 might be the D (6 bases). Germline values: CDR1 MNHEY, CDR2 SVGAGI. Trimming shortened V by 0 bases and J by 5 bases, and 11 bases separated the two germline ends. CDR3 length equals 15 residues. The CDR3 loop reads CASSYSGTYNNEQFF. The CDR3 DNA sequence: TGTGCCAGCAGTTACTCTGGGACTTACAACAATGAGCAGTTCTTC.

This chain joins TRBV28 and TRBJ1-2; D ambiguous. The CDR3 runs 16 residues. The ends were cut back, 2 bases at V and 7 bases at J, with 20 bases in the middle. In germline, CDR1 is MDHEN, CDR2 SYDVKM. The chain's CDR3 is CASSLAYSLALRGYTF. The DNA for the CDR3 is TGTGCCAGCAGTTTAGCATACAGCCTCGCTTTACGTGGCTACACCTTC.

As to this clone: The same CDR3 is also encoded by other DNA sequences in this sample. The rearrangement uses TRBV27 and TRBJ1-1; D unresolved. CDR1 is MNHEY, CDR2 SMNVEV, per germline (reference sequence). The germline V and J ends were trimmed by 6 bases and 10 bases, with 12 bases remaining between them. The CDR3 is 11 residues long. The CDR3 loop reads CASSLMGRAFF. Written as DNA, the CDR3 is TGTGCCAGCAGCCTAATGGGCAGAGCTTTCTTT.

The chain carries TRBV18 and TRBJ2-1; 7 bases agree with TRBD1. The junction had 9 bases not matched to a gene; V was cut back by 0 bases and J by 4 bases. CDR1 and CDR2 (germline): KGHSH, LQKENI. CDR3 length: 17 amino acids. CDR3: CASSPPGLGGAYNEQFF. The CDR3 DNA reads as TGTGCCAGCTCACCACCGGGTTTAGGGGGCGCTTACAATGAGCAGTTCTTC.

This sequence joins TRBV4-1 and TRBJ2-7; 8 bases map to TRBD1. Germline CDR1 MGHRA, CDR2 YSYEKL. With V trimmed by 4 bases and J by 2 bases, 4 bases remained unmatched. The CDR3 spans 14 residues. This chain's CDR3 is CASSPRQGTYEQYF. The CDR3 DNA follows: TGCGCCAGCAGCCCTCGACAGGGGACCTACGAGCAGTACTTC.

The chain links TRBV27 to TRBJ2-7; 7 bases match TRBD2. V was pared by 5 bases and J by 3 bases, with 10 bases of the junction left unmatched. CDR3 size: 15 residues. Germline assignment: CDR1 MNHEY and CDR2 SMNVEV (reference sequence). CDR3 protein: CASSVGRVLNYEQYF. Here the CDR3 DNA reads TGTGCCAGCAGTGTGGGGAGGGTCCTCAACTACGAGCAGTACTTC.

The gene calls are TRBV18 and TRBJ1-1; 11 bases agree with TRBD1. Germline V gene sequence: CDR1 KGHSH, CDR2 LQKENI. The CDR3 contains 17 residues. V trimming: 0 bases; J trimming: 7 bases; junction bases outside the gene matches: 10. The CDR3, as DNA: TGTGCCAGCTCACCACCGGAGGACAGGGGGCGACGAAGTGAAGCTTTCTTT. It translates to CASSPPEDRGRRSEAFF.

The chain links TRBV27 to TRBJ1-1, with TRBD1 as a possible D gene (5 bases). Germline-derived CDR1 and CDR2 are MNHEY and SMNVEV (reference sequence). CDR3 size: 11 residues. Trimming left V 7 bases short and J 11 bases short, with 14 bases between. CDR3 sequence reads: CASIGGTGAFF. In DNA form, the CDR3 reads TGTGCCAGCATCGGAGGGACCGGCGCTTTCTTT.

This clone was detected only once. The chain links TRBV6-2 or TRBV6-3 to TRBJ2-7, with D possibly TRBD2 on 6 matching bases. Germline-derived CDR1 and CDR2 are MNHEY and SVGEGT. CDR3 length: 15 residues. V was shortened by 6 bases and J by 3 bases, with 18 bases between the two germline ends. CDR3 DNA: TGTGCCAGCAGCCTAGACTCCGGAGGGAGCTACGAGCAGTACTTC. Amino acids: CASSLDSGGSYEQYF.

The V call is TRBV7-7, the J call TRBJ2-1; 9 nucleotides agree with TRBD2. Germline V lookup: CDR1 SSHAT, CDR2 FNYEAQ (reference sequence). CDR3 length equals 15 residues. V shed 1 base, J shed 7 bases, and the junction held 5 bases outside the gene matches. The CDR3 sequence is CASSLVAGGVNEQFF. The CDR3 DNA is TGTGCCAGCAGCTTAGTTGCGGGAGGGGTAAATGAGCAGTTCTTC. The full variable domain, rest sourced from reference TRBV7-7 and TRBJ2-1, is GAGVSQSPRYKVTKRGQDVTLRCDPISSHATLYWYQQALGQGPEFLTYFNYEAQPDKSGLPSDRFSAERPEGSISTLTIQRTEQRDSAMYRCASSLVAGGVNEQFFGPGTRLTVL.

The V call is TRBV7-2, the J call TRBJ1-1; the match to TRBD1 covers 8 bases. CDR3 length equals 15 residues. CDR1 and CDR2 from the germline V gene are SGHTA and FQGNSA. The V segment lost 5 bases and the J segment 0 bases; nucleotides outside the gene matches: 5. For the CDR3, the DNA is TGTGCCAGCAGCACCCGACAGGGGCTGAACACTGAAGCTTTCTTT. As protein: CASSTRQGLNTEAFF.

The chain uses TRBV4-2 and TRBJ1-5, with 7 bases identical to TRBD1. The CDR3 has 14 residues. V gave up 2 bases and J gave up 5 bases; unmatched junction bases: 3. The germline V gene has CDR1 LGHNA and CDR2 YNFKEQ. DNA for the CDR3: TGTGCCAGCAGCCAAAAGGGGGCTGATCAGCCCCAGCATTTT. The encoded protein is CASSQKGADQPQHF.

The chain recombines TRBV24-1 with TRBJ2-3; a weak D match, TRBD2 (7 bases). The CDR3 length is 14 residues. V was cut by 6 bases and J by 4 bases, with 13 bases left in between. Germline CDR1 and CDR2: KGHDR and SFDVKD. CDR3 residues: CATSMRGQADTQYF. Written as DNA, the CDR3 is TGTGCCACCAGTATGCGGGGGCAGGCAGATACGCAGTATTTT.

The chain uses TRBV19 and TRBJ2-5; 15 bases agree with TRBD2. The CDR3 loop spans 19 amino acids. V gave up 6 bases and J gave up 2 bases; unmatched junction bases: 13. CDR1 and CDR2 from the germline V gene are LNHDA and SQIVND (reference sequence). The CDR3 nucleotides read TGTGCCAGTAGCACCTCTGGGGGACTAGCGGGAGGCAGGCAAGAGACCCAGTACTTC. Amino acids: CASSTSGGLAGGRQETQYF.

V usage is TRBV19 and J usage is TRBJ2-1, with 11 bases aligning to TRBD2. The CDR3 has 14 residues. The V gene's germline CDR1 is LNHDA and CDR2 SQIVND (reference sequence). The V segment lost 6 bases and the J segment 6 bases; nucleotides outside the gene matches: 4. The CDR3 coding sequence is TGTGCCAGTAGACCTAGCGGGAGGCTCAATGAGCAGTTCTTC. Encoded protein: CASRPSGRLNEQFF.

This chain connects TRBV28 to TRBJ1-5; 11 bases match TRBD1. The V gene's germline CDR1 is MDHEN and CDR2 SYDVKM. The CDR3 totals 15 residues. V lost 8 bases, J lost 5 bases, and 8 bases stayed unmatched. Here the CDR3 reads CASRLGTGGYQPQHF. The DNA for the CDR3 is TGTGCCAGCCGGCTGGGGACAGGGGGTTATCAGCCCCAGCATTTT. Drawing the rest from reference TRBV28 and TRBJ1-5, the complete variable domain is DVKVTQSSRYLVKRTGEKVFLECVQDMDHENMFWYRQDPGLGLRLIYFSYDVKMKEKGDIPEGYSVSREKKERFSLILESASTNQTSMYLCASRLGTGGYQPQHFGDGTRLSIL.

V usage is TRBV19 and J usage is TRBJ2-3; tentative D call: TRBD2 (6 bases). The germline gives CDR1 LNHDA, CDR2 SQIVND (reference sequence). Trimming took off 7 bases at V and 0 bases at J, with 11 bases between the two ends. This CDR3 region has 14 residues. CDR3 nucleotide sequence: TGTGCCAGTAAAGGCGGGGCTAGCACAGATACGCAGTATTTT. It specifies CASKGGASTDTQYF.

The chain couples TRBV6-6 to TRBJ2-7, with TRBD1 matching over 8 bases. Germline V gene lookup returns CDR1 MNHNY and CDR2 SVGAGI (reference sequence). The CDR3 is made up of 15 amino acids. V trimming: 6 bases; J trimming: 0 bases; junction bases outside the gene matches: 7. The CDR3 region is CASRDRENHSYEQYF. The DNA of the CDR3 is TGTGCCAGCAGGGACAGGGAGAACCACTCCTACGAGCAGTACTTC.